These 14 T cell receptor beta chains originate from one sample sequenced in a study of a mutant IDH1 vaccine in newly diagnosed glioma (dated by TCRdb to 2020 to 2023). The time point label, as the study defines it: week 5, during vaccination. Every vaccine dose consisted of 300 ug of a 20-mer mutant IDH1 peptide in Montanide, administered subcutaneously together with topical imiquimod. The method was the immunoSEQ multiplex PCR assay. Sourced from immuneACCESS, this table was stored by TCRdb with only in-frame sequences that have V and J called. A share of the clones is absent; for the studies checked, an unresolved V gene accounts for under half, and the remainder has no known explanation. A total of some 60,000 clones appear in this sample, approximately 90% of them only once. The ten most abundant clones make up about 4.6% of the sample. Which antigens these TCRs recognize remains unknown. Sequencing used PBMCs, obtained from a glioma patient whose treatment included an IDH1 peptide vaccine. The receptors were sampled from a woman between 35 and 50 years old with glioma.

The V call is TRBV6-5, the J call TRBJ2-1; 14 bases fit TRBD2. The CDR3 consists of 15 residues. Trimming removed 4 bases from V and 6 bases from J; junction bases left unmatched: 2. Per the germline V gene, CDR1 is MNHEY and CDR2 is SVGAGI. The CDR3 sequence is CASSSGLAGANEQFF. DNA for the CDR3: TGTGCCAGCAGTTCGGGACTAGCGGGAGCCAATGAGCAGTTCTTC.

The chain employs TRBV5-1 and TRBJ2-1; TRBD1 matches 8 bases. Germline V CDR1 and CDR2: SGHRS, YFSETQ. The V gene end was trimmed by 5 bases and the J gene end by 3 bases; junction bases not matched to a gene: 1. The CDR3 has 13 residues. CDR3 protein: CASRTGVYNEQFF. The CDR3 DNA reads TGCGCCAGCAGGACAGGGGTCTACAATGAGCAGTTCTTC.

The chain combines TRBV5-4 with TRBJ1-1; 7 bases are a match to TRBD1. CDR3 length equals 17 residues. J lost 0 bases, V lost 4 bases, and 12 bases had no gene match. Germline V gene lookup returns CDR1 SGHNT and CDR2 YYREEE (reference sequence). CDR3 region: CASSRPTGQRMNTEAFF. CDR3 DNA sequence: TGTGCCAGCAGCCGGCCGACGGGACAGAGGATGAACACTGAAGCTTTCTTT.

The chain uses TRBV6-5 and TRBJ2-7, with 11 positions matching TRBD1. The germline gives CDR1 MNHEY, CDR2 SVGAGI. This CDR3 spans 15 amino acids. V trimming: 8 bases; J trimming: 6 bases; junction bases outside the gene matches: 12. CDR3 in amino acids: CASQDRDRGDREQYF. The CDR3 nucleotides read TGTGCCAGCCAAGACCGGGACAGGGGGGATCGCGAGCAGTACTTC.

This chain uses TRBV7-9 with TRBJ2-2; 9 bases are a match to TRBD1. This CDR3 spans 17 amino acids. The ends lost 5 bases at V and 0 bases at J; junction bases unmatched: 7. Germline CDR1 reads SEHNR; CDR2 reads FQNEAQ (reference sequence). The DNA for the CDR3 is TGTGCCAGCAGCCCTCGACAGGGGGGCCCGAACACCGGGGAGCTGTTTTTT. Translated: CASSPRQGGPNTGELFF.

The chain couples TRBV5-1 to TRBJ1-1; 7 positions match TRBD1. The CDR3 contains 15 residues. The germline gives CDR1 SGHRS, CDR2 YFSETQ. With 4 bases clipped from V and 1 base from J, the junction kept 7 bases outside the gene matches. The CDR3 nucleotides read TGCGCCAGCAGCGCCGGACAGGCGGGGAACACTGAAGCTTTCTTT. As protein: CASSAGQAGNTEAFF.

The chain is built from TRBV15 and TRBJ2-7; tentative D call: TRBD1 (6 bases). This CDR3 is 17 amino acids long. V lost 3 bases, J lost 5 bases, and 23 bases lay in between. From germline, CDR1 is LNHNV and CDR2 YYDKDF (reference sequence). The CDR3 reads CATSRDKGRGFRDEQYF. CDR3 sequence (DNA): TGTGCCACCAGCAGGGATAAGGGCAGGGGCTTTCGCGACGAGCAGTACTTC.

CDR3 bases: TGTGCCAGCGGAATTGGGTACTACGAGCAGTACTTC. Protein product: CASGIGYYEQYF. V gene TRBV27 combines with J gene TRBJ2-7; D is unclear. Germline CDR1 is MNHEY and CDR2 is SMNVEV (reference sequence). V dropped 8 bases and J dropped 3 bases, with 11 bases sitting between them. This CDR3 spans 12 amino acids.

This clone was detected only once. The V call is TRBV5-1, the J call TRBJ2-6; D unresolved. The V end was cut by 1 base, the J end by 2 bases, with 16 bases between. The CDR3 consists of 18 residues. Germline assignment: CDR1 SGHRS and CDR2 YFSETQ. The CDR3 sequence: CASSLYLGFEAGANVLTF. The CDR3 DNA reads TGCGCCAGCAGCTTGTATCTGGGCTTCGAGGCTGGGGCCAACGTCCTGACTTTC.

The rearrangement uses TRBV13 and TRBJ1-2; TRBD1 is a possible D gene (5 bases). Trimming took 2 bases from V and 8 from J, leaving 12 bases between them. Germline V gives CDR1 PRHDT, CDR2 FYEKMQ (reference sequence). The CDR3 runs to 13 residues. The CDR3 sequence is CASSLRQGNGYTF. The DNA for the CDR3 is TGTGCCAGCAGCTTACGGCAGGGTAACGGCTACACCTTC.

V usage is TRBV7-6 and J usage is TRBJ2-3, with D hard to call. This CDR3 spans 11 amino acids. The V and J ends lost 8 bases and 0 bases respectively, with 3 bases between them. CDR1 and CDR2 (germline): SGHVS, FNYEAQ. CDR3 region: CASSSTDTQYF. The CDR3 nucleotides are TGTGCCAGCTCAAGCACAGATACGCAGTATTTT.

This chain connects TRBV9 to TRBJ2-2; D perhaps matches TRBD1 (5 bases). This CDR3 spans 19 amino acids. Trimming took 3 bases from V and 0 from J, leaving 21 bases between them. The germline gives CDR1 SGDLS, CDR2 YYNGEE. This chain's CDR3 is CASSATLTATLTNTGELFF. CDR3 bases: TGTGCCAGCAGCGCAACGTTGACAGCTACCCTGACGAACACCGGGGAGCTGTTTTTT.

This clone was observed once. The V gene is TRBV4-1, the J gene TRBJ2-2; TRBD2 matches 10 bases. CDR3 length: 18 residues. J lost 4 bases, V lost 10 bases, and 18 bases had no gene match. Germline loops: CDR1 MGHRA, CDR2 YSYEKL. As DNA, the CDR3 is TGCGCCACCACCTCCGGGGCTAGCGGGAGATTAGGCACCGGGGAGCTGTTTTTT. It encodes CATTSGASGRLGTGELFF.

The V and J genes are TRBV6-5 and TRBJ1-2, with 11 bases lining up with TRBD1. Germline V gene sequence: CDR1 MNHEY, CDR2 SVGAGI. The CDR3 extends over 16 amino acids. V dropped 0 bases and J dropped 8; count of bases not matched to a gene: 8. CDR3 bases: TGTGCCAGCAGTTACTCTCCCGGACAGGGGGCTTTCGGCTACACCTTC. This codes for CASSYSPGQGAFGYTF.